This entry lists 24 T cell receptor beta chains sequenced from one sample in a study of cytomegalovirus exposure and HLA in healthy donors. A multiplex PCR was run with 60 Vbeta primers and 13 Jbeta primers. TCRdb's copy holds only in-frame clones and misses some; the assay was immunoSEQ multiplex PCR. The table has over 150,000 clones, about 84% seen once; the top ten hold about 5.6%. Sequenced: PBMCs. Receptors originate from a woman between 35 and 50 years old in good health and CMV-seropositive.

This clone appeared once. CDR3 coding DNA: TGTGCCAGCGAACAGGGTTACGAGCAGTACTTC. This codes for CASEQGYEQYF. The chain employs TRBV6-5 and TRBJ2-7, with D possibly being TRBD1 (6 bases). V lost 8 bases, J lost 4 bases, and 9 bases lay in between. CDR1 is MNHEY and CDR2 is SVGAGI in the germline V gene. The CDR3 runs 11 residues.

The chain carries TRBV7-9 and TRBJ2-7; tentative D call: TRBD2 (6 bases). Between the trimmed V and J ends, which lost 3 bases and 6 bases, there was a span of 15 bases. CDR1 is SEHNR and CDR2 is FQNEAQ in the germline V gene (reference sequence). This CDR3 contains 14 residues. The CDR3 is CASSLSGSDGEQYF. The CDR3 DNA is TGTGCCAGCAGCTTGTCCGGGAGTGATGGCGAGCAGTACTTC.

In its sample, this clone was seen a few times. The J gene is TRBJ2-7, the V gene TRBV11-3; no clear D. Looked up from germline, CDR1 is SGHNT and CDR2 is YENEEA. Trimming took off 5 bases at V and 4 bases at J, with 12 bases between the two ends. There are 13 residues in the CDR3. The CDR3 loop reads CASSGVATYEQYF. CDR3 coding DNA: TGTGCCAGCAGCGGAGTGGCAACTTACGAGCAGTACTTC.

The chain is built from TRBV18 and TRBJ2-1, with 7 bases lining up with TRBD2. The CDR3 consists of 14 residues. J was trimmed by 8 bases and V by 5 bases; bases with no gene match: 9. The germline CDR1 and CDR2 sequences are KGHSH and LQKENI. CDR3 bases: TGTGCCAGCTCAGCGGGAGAGTTCTTGGATGAGCAGTTCTTC. It codes for CASSAGEFLDEQFF.

The V gene is TRBV29-1, the J gene TRBJ2-7, with D maybe TRBD1 (7 bases). This CDR3 is 14 amino acids long. Germline CDR1 is SQVTM and CDR2 is ANQGSEA. Trimming cost V 1 base and J 5 bases, with 15 bases left between them. In DNA form, the CDR3 reads TGCAGCGTTGAAGTGGTGACAGGGAGGAACGAGCAGTACTTC. Its protein product is CSVEVVTGRNEQYF.

The chain combines TRBV30 with TRBJ2-5; 10 bases line up with TRBD2. The J call is in doubt because the DNA end fits TRBJ2-7 better. The CDR3 covers 14 residues. CDR1 is GTSNPN and CDR2 is SVGIG in the germline V gene (reference sequence). The CDR3 sequence: CAWSETSGFYEQYF. The CDR3 DNA follows: TGTGCCTGGAGTGAGACTAGCGGGTTTTACGAGCAGTACTTC.

The rearrangement joins TRBV7-9 to TRBJ2-5; 12 bases map to TRBD2. The V gene end was trimmed by 1 base and the J gene end by 7 bases; junction bases not matched to a gene: 7. Germline-derived CDR1 and CDR2 are SEHNR and FQNEAQ (reference sequence). There are 16 residues in the CDR3. The CDR3 DNA sequence: TGTGCCAGCAGCTTAGACCTAGCGGGAGGGCCCGTGACCCAGTACTTC. It yields the protein CASSLDLAGGPVTQYF.

This sequence joins TRBV27 and TRBJ2-1, with 10 bases fitting TRBD2. The CDR3 has 13 residues. Germline V gives CDR1 MNHEY, CDR2 SMNVEV (reference sequence). V shed 5 bases, J shed 14 bases, and the junction held 9 bases outside the gene matches. This CDR3 is CASSPSVGTSEFF. The CDR3 nucleotides are TGTGCCAGCAGTCCCTCCGTAGGGACTAGCGAGTTCTTC.

The chain couples TRBV18 to TRBJ2-7; D is possibly TRBD1 (6 bases). The CDR3 extends over 13 amino acids. CDR1 KGHSH and CDR2 LQKENI come from the germline V gene. Trimming cost V 3 bases and J 2 bases, with 8 bases left between them. CDR3 bases: TGTGCCAGCTCACCCGCAGGGGCCTACGAGCAGTACTTC. Its protein is CASSPAGAYEQYF. The variable domain in full, with the rest retrieved from reference TRBV18 and TRBJ2-7, is NAGVMQNPRHLVRRRGQEARLRCSPMKGHSHVYWYRQLPEEGLKFMVYLQKENIIDESGMPKERFSAEFPKEGPSILRIQQVVRGDSAAYFCASSPAGAYEQYFGPGTRLTVT.

In DNA form, the CDR3 reads TGCAGCGTAGAGACAGGGTTAGTAAATCAGCCCCAGCATTTT. It codes for CSVETGLVNQPQHF. The chain carries TRBV29-1 and TRBJ1-5; 7 bases agree with TRBD1. CDR3 length equals 14 residues. The ends lost 6 bases at V and 4 bases at J; junction bases unmatched: 9. From germline, CDR1 is SQVTM and CDR2 ANQGSEA. The full variable domain, in which reference TRBV29-1 and TRBJ1-5 provide the parts outside the CDR3, is SAVISQKPSRDICQRGTSLTIQCQVDSQVTMMFWYRQQPGQSLTLIATANQGSEATYESGFVIDKFPISRPNLTFSTLTVSNMSPEDSSIYLCSVETGLVNQPQHFGDGTRLSIL.

This chain links TRBV11-3 with TRBJ1-4; 9 bases match TRBD1. V shed 3 bases and J 2 bases; nucleotides not matched to a gene: 1. The germline V gene has CDR1 SGHNT and CDR2 YENEEA. This CDR3 has 15 residues. The CDR3 loop reads CASSLGTGTNEKLFF. The DNA of the CDR3 is TGTGCCAGCAGCTTGGGGACAGGGACTAATGAAAAACTGTTTTTT.

This clone was observed a few times. This chain uses TRBV9 with TRBJ2-1; 13 nucleotides agree with TRBD2. The germline V gene encodes CDR1 SGDLS and CDR2 YYNGEE. V lost 0 bases to trimming and J lost 9 bases; unmatched junction nucleotides: 3. This CDR3 is 15 amino acids long. CDR3 sequence: CASSVELAGGFEQFF. The CDR3 DNA is TGTGCCAGCAGCGTAGAACTAGCGGGAGGGTTTGAGCAGTTCTTC.

Of note for this clone: A read error may produce the germline difference seen at one junction end. This chain uses TRBV7-7 with TRBJ2-1, with a tentative D call TRBD2 (6 bases). The CDR3 consists of 14 residues. Looked up from germline, CDR1 is SSHAT and CDR2 is FNYEAQ (reference sequence). CDR3 region: CASSLSGSSNEQFF. Written as DNA, the CDR3 is TGTGCTAGCAGCCTTAGCGGAAGCTCCAATGAGCAGTTCTTC.

This clone was seen a few times. V usage is TRBV5-4 and J usage is TRBJ1-4; 8 bases align to TRBD1. Germline values: CDR1 SGHNT, CDR2 YYREEE (reference sequence). The CDR3 is made up of 15 amino acids. V dropped 4 bases and J dropped 3; count of bases not matched to a gene: 5. CDR3 loop: CASSDRDRPNEKLFF. The CDR3 nucleotides read TGTGCCAGCAGCGACCGGGACAGGCCTAATGAAAAACTGTTTTTT.

The V gene is TRBV5-6, the J gene TRBJ2-1; TRBD1 might be the D (6 bases). The V gene lost 1 base and the J gene lost 3 bases, with 8 bases spanning the gap. This CDR3 has 14 amino acids. Per the germline V gene, CDR1 is SGHDT and CDR2 is YYEEEE. CDR3 DNA sequence: TGTGCCAGCAGCTTGACAGGGTACTACAATGAGCAGTTCTTC. It encodes CASSLTGYYNEQFF.

CDR3 nucleotides: TGCGCCAGCAAAACAGCAGCTAATGAAAAACTGTTTTTT. This codes for CASKTAANEKLFF. The V and J genes are TRBV5-1 and TRBJ1-4, with no clear D. The CDR3 runs to 13 residues. Germline-derived CDR1 and CDR2 are SGHRS and YFSETQ. Trimming pared 6 bases from V and 3 bases from J, leaving 9 bases between. The complete variable domain, with remaining parts taken from reference TRBV5-1 and TRBJ1-4, reads KAGVTQTPRYLIKTRGQQVTLSCSPISGHRSVSWYQQTPGQGLQFLFEYFSETQRNKGNFPGRFSGRQFSNSRSEMNVSTLELGDSALYLCASKTAANEKLFFGSGTQLSVL.

The chain links TRBV28 to TRBJ1-5, with D perhaps matching TRBD1 (5 bases). Germline CDR1 and CDR2: MDHEN and SYDVKM. The CDR3 is 15 residues long. Trimming cost V 5 bases and J 2 bases, with 13 bases left between them. The DNA of the CDR3 is TGTGCCAGCAGTCCCATTGAAGGGGGCAATCAGCCCCAGCATTTT. It encodes CASSPIEGGNQPQHF. The variable domain in full, completed from reference TRBV28 and TRBJ1-5, reads DVKVTQSSRYLVKRTGEKVFLECVQDMDHENMFWYRQDPGLGLRLIYFSYDVKMKEKGDIPEGYSVSREKKERFSLILESASTNQTSMYLCASSPIEGGNQPQHFGDGTRLSIL.

The rearrangement uses TRBV2 and TRBJ1-2; perhaps TRBD1 as D (5 bases). Trimming shortened V by 8 bases and J by 6 bases, and 13 bases separated the two germline ends. This CDR3 has 12 amino acids. The germline V gene has CDR1 SNHLY and CDR2 FYNNEI. The CDR3 loop reads CASHRGGNGYTF. The CDR3 coding sequence is TGTGCCAGCCACCGGGGGGGGAATGGCTACACCTTC. The variable domain in full, with the rest retrieved from reference TRBV2 and TRBJ1-2, is EPEVTQTPSHQVTQMGQEVILRCVPISNHLYFYWYRQILGQKVEFLVSFYNNEISEKSEIFDDQFSVERPDGSNFTLKIRSTKLEDSAMYFCASHRGGNGYTFGSGTRLTVV.

CDR3 amino acids: CASSSAGVGTEAFF. The DNA for the CDR3 is TGCGCCAGCAGCTCGGCGGGGGTTGGCACTGAAGCTTTCTTT. The J gene is TRBJ1-1, the V gene TRBV5-1; D may be TRBD1 (5 bases). This CDR3 has 14 amino acids. V dropped 3 bases and J dropped 4 bases, with 13 bases sitting between them. The germline V gene encodes CDR1 SGHRS and CDR2 YFSETQ.

The rearrangement joins TRBV27 to TRBJ1-3; D perhaps matches TRBD1 (6 bases). Trimming took off 6 bases at V and 0 bases at J, with 18 bases between the two ends. CDR1 is MNHEY and CDR2 is SMNVEV in the germline V gene (reference sequence). The CDR3 runs to 17 residues. CDR3 region: CASRGSWGRGSGNTIYF. The CDR3 DNA follows: TGTGCCAGCAGGGGATCTTGGGGCAGGGGCTCTGGAAACACCATATATTTT.

This clone was observed a single time. V gene TRBV5-1 combines with J gene TRBJ1-1; D may be TRBD1 (5 bases). V was trimmed by 5 bases and J by 0 bases, leaving 17 bases between them. CDR1 is SGHRS, CDR2 YFSETQ, per germline. This CDR3 has 16 residues. The CDR3 region is CASSSNPGSMNTEAFF. For the CDR3, the DNA is TGCGCCAGCAGTTCCAATCCAGGGTCCATGAACACTGAAGCTTTCTTT.

The chain recombines TRBV19 with TRBJ2-3; 10 positions agree with TRBD2. V lost 2 bases and J lost 5; bases outside the gene matches: 1. The germline CDR1 and CDR2 sequences are LNHDA and SQIVND (reference sequence). The CDR3 totals 14 residues. The CDR3 DNA sequence: TGTGCCAGTAGTATACGGACTAGCGGAGATACGCAGTATTTT. Translated: CASSIRTSGDTQYF. The full variable domain, rest sourced from reference TRBV19 and TRBJ2-3, is DGGITQSPKYLFRKEGQNVTLSCEQNLNHDAMYWYRQDPGQGLRLIYYSQIVNDFQKGDIAEGYSVSREKKESFPLTVTSAQKNPTAFYLCASSIRTSGDTQYFGPGTRLTVL.

The V and J genes are TRBV6-1 and TRBJ2-5; D uncertain. Trimming took off 2 bases at V and 2 bases at J, with 3 bases between the two ends. Germline V gene lookup returns CDR1 MNHNS and CDR2 SASEGT. The CDR3 contains 12 residues. This chain's CDR3 is CASSERQETQYF. CDR3 coding DNA: TGTGCCAGCAGTGAACGGCAAGAGACCCAGTACTTC.

The genes are TRBV2 and TRBJ1-5, with D tentatively TRBD1 (5 bases). There are 14 residues in the CDR3. V was pared by 5 bases and J by 5 bases, with 13 bases between. CDR1 is SNHLY and CDR2 is FYNNEI in the germline V gene. CDR3 residues: CASSIRVSDQPQHF. CDR3 bases: TGTGCCAGCAGTATCAGGGTCAGTGATCAGCCCCAGCATTTT.